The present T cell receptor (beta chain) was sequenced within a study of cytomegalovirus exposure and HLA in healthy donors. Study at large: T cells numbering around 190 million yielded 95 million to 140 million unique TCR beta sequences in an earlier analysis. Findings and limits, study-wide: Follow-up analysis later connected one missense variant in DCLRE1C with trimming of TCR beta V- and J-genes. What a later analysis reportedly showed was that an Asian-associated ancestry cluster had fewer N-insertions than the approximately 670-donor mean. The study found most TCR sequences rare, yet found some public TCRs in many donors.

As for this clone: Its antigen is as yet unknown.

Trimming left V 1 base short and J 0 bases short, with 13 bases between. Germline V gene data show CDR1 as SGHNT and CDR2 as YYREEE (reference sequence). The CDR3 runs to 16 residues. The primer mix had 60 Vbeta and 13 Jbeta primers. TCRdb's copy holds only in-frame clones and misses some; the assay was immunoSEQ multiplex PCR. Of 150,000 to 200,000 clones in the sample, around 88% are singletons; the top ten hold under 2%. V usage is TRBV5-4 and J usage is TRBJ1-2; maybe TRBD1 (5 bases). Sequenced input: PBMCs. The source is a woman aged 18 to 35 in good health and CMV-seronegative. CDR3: CASSLRGVSANYGYTF. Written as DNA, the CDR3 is TGTGCCAGCAGCTTGCGGGGGGTTTCCGCTAACTATGGCTACACCTTC.